The 9 T cell receptor beta chains below all came from one sample that was sequenced in a study of OX40 agonist ivuxolimab in advanced cancers. Generated by immunoSEQ multiplex PCR, the TCRdb table keeps only in-frame clones and is missing some. The sample has around 84,000 clones, roughly 87% seen once; the top ten hold roughly 0.17%. The sequencing here drew on CD4+ or CD8+ T cells sorted from blood, taken in a trial of the OX40 agonist ivuxolimab. These TCRs come from an adult with an advanced solid tumor such as melanoma, head and neck, liver or kidney cancer.

The chain is built from TRBV28 and TRBJ2-3; D remains unclear. Germline V CDR1 and CDR2: MDHEN, SYDVKM. The CDR3 is 12 residues long. Deletions cut 3 bases from V and 12 bases from J, with 13 bases between. The CDR3 protein is CASSLSGKNQYF. CDR3 sequence (DNA): TGTGCCAGCAGTTTGTCGGGTAAAAACCAGTATTTT.

V gene TRBV11-2 combines with J gene TRBJ2-1; D perhaps matches TRBD2 (5 bases). The CDR3 is 16 residues long. V lost 0 bases and J lost 0, with 9 bases in between. CDR1 and CDR2 (germline): SGHAT, FQNNGV. CDR3 sequence: CASSLEGASSYNEQFF. The CDR3 DNA follows: TGTGCCAGCAGCTTAGAGGGAGCGAGCTCCTACAATGAGCAGTTCTTC. The full variable domain, in which reference TRBV11-2 and TRBJ2-1 provide the parts outside the CDR3, is EAGVAQSPRYKIIEKRQSVAFWCNPISGHATLYWYQQILGQGPKLLIQFQNNGVVDDSQLPKDRFSAERLKGVDSTLKIQPAKLEDSAVYLCASSLEGASSYNEQFFGPGTRLTVL.

The V and J genes are TRBV29-1 and TRBJ2-5; D tentatively reads TRBD1 or TRBD2 (5 bases each). The CDR3 consists of 14 residues. V lost 5 bases and J lost 4, with 17 bases in between. Per germline, CDR1 SQVTM and CDR2 ANQGSEA. CDR3 sequence (DNA): TGCAGCGTTACCCCGGGGCAGGGTTTAGAGACCCAGTACTTC. As protein: CSVTPGQGLETQYF.

The chain employs TRBV10-1 and TRBJ2-2, with D unclear. V lost 3 bases to trimming and J lost 6 bases, with 11 bases between them. This CDR3 region has 14 residues. Germline loops: CDR1 WNHNN, CDR2 SYGVQD (reference sequence). CDR3: CASSDLPAAGELFF. The CDR3 coding sequence is TGCGCCAGCAGTGATTTGCCCGCAGCCGGGGAGCTGTTTTTT.

J is TRBJ2-5 and V is TRBV6-5; D gene unclear. Germline V gene sequence: CDR1 MNHEY, CDR2 SVGAGI. The CDR3 loop spans 14 amino acids. The V end lost 6 bases, the J end lost 4 bases, and 15 bases lay between the germline ends. The CDR3 DNA sequence: TGTGCCAGCAGGTCCCAGACTGTCCGAGAGACCCAGTACTTC. This translates into CASRSQTVRETQYF.

The chain couples TRBV18 to TRBJ2-2; D gene unclear. The CDR3 has 12 amino acids. Trimming removed 3 bases at V and 6 bases at J, with 5 bases between. Germline-derived CDR1 and CDR2 are KGHSH and LQKENI. CDR3 sequence reads: CASSPPAGELFF. The DNA of the CDR3 is TGTGCCAGCTCACCCCCCGCCGGGGAGCTGTTTTTT.

The chain combines TRBV30 with TRBJ1-6; tentatively, D is TRBD1 (6 bases). CDR1 is GTSNPN and CDR2 is SVGIG in the germline V gene (reference sequence). The V gene lost 7 bases and the J gene lost 8 bases, with 18 bases spanning the gap. The CDR3 covers 14 residues. Written as DNA, the CDR3 is TGTGCCTCGACGCCGGGACACGCAGATTCACCCCTCCACTTT. Amino acid sequence: CASTPGHADSPLHF.

The V and J genes are TRBV28 and TRBJ2-7, with a tentative D call TRBD1 (5 bases). Germline CDR1 and CDR2: MDHEN and SYDVKM. CDR3 length equals 13 residues. V was shortened by 2 bases and J by 4 bases, with 9 bases between the two germline ends. CDR3 in amino acids: CASSLKGKYEQYF. CDR3 DNA: TGTGCCAGCAGTTTAAAGGGGAAATACGAGCAGTACTTC.

This clone was picked up one time. This rearrangement joins TRBV29-1 to TRBJ2-1, with unresolved D. The CDR3 totals 16 residues. V was cut by 4 bases and J by 4 bases, with 20 bases left in between. Germline CDR1 reads SQVTM; CDR2 reads ANQGSEA. The CDR3: CSVVRRSPREYNEQFF. The CDR3 bases are TGCAGCGTTGTCCGGCGGAGCCCCAGAGAGTACAATGAGCAGTTCTTC.